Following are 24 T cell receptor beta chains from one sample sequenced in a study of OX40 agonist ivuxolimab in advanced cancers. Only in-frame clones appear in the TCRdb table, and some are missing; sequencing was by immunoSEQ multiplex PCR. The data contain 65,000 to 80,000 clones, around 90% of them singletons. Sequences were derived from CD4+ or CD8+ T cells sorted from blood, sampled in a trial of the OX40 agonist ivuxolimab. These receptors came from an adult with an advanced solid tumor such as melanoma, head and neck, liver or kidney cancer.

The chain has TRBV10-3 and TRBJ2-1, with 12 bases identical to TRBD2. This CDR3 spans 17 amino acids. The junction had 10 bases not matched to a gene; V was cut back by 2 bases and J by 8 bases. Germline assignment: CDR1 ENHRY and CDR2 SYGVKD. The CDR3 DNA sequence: TGTGCCATCAGTGAGGGATTAACTAGCGGGAGGAAGGATGAGCAGTTCTTC. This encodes CAISEGLTSGRKDEQFF.

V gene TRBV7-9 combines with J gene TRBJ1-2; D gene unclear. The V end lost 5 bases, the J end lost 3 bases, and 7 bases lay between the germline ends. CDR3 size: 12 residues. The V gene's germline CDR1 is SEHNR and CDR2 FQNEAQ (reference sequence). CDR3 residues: CASSPDYYGYTF. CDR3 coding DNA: TGTGCCAGCAGCCCGGATTACTATGGCTACACCTTC.

CDR3 sequence reads: CASSSRDRDNYGYTF. The CDR3 nucleotides are TGTGCCAGCAGTTCCCGGGACAGGGATAACTATGGCTACACCTTC. V is TRBV27 and J is TRBJ1-2; 9 nucleotides agree with TRBD1. The CDR3 totals 15 residues. The V segment lost 4 bases and the J segment 1 base; nucleotides outside the gene matches: 4. CDR1 and CDR2 (germline): MNHEY, SMNVEV (reference sequence).

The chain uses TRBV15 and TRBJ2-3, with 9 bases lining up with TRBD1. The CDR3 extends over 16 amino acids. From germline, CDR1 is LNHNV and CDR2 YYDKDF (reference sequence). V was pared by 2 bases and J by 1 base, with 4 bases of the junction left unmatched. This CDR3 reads CATSRLQGAGTDTQYF. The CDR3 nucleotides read TGTGCCACCAGCAGATTACAGGGGGCGGGCACAGATACGCAGTATTTT.

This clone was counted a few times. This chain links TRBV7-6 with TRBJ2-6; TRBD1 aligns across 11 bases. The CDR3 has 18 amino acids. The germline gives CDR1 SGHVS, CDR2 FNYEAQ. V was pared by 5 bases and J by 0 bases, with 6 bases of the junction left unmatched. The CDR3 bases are TGTGCCAGCAGCCCTCGGGACAGGGGGAGCTCTGGGGCCAACGTCCTGACTTTC. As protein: CASSPRDRGSSGANVLTF. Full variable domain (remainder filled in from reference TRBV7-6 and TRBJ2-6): GAGVSQSPRYKVTKRGQDVALRCDPISGHVSLYWYRQALGQGPEFLTYFNYEAQQDKSGLPNDRFSAERPEGSISTLTIQRTEQRDSAMYRCASSPRDRGSSGANVLTFGAGSRLTVL.

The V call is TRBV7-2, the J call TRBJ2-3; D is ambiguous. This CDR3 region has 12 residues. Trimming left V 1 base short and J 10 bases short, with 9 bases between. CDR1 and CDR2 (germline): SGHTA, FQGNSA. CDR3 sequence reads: CASSLEAEAQYF. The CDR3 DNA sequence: TGTGCCAGCAGCTTAGAGGCAGAGGCGCAGTATTTT.

As DNA, the CDR3 is TGTGCCAGCAGTAAGACAGGACAGGGGTTCAATGAGCAGTTCTTC. The encoded protein is CASSKTGQGFNEQFF. The V call is TRBV6-5, the J call TRBJ2-1; 9 bases align to TRBD1. Trimming took 5 bases from V and 6 from J; bases not matched to a gene: 8. CDR1 is MNHEY and CDR2 is SVGAGI in the germline V gene. The CDR3 loop spans 15 amino acids.

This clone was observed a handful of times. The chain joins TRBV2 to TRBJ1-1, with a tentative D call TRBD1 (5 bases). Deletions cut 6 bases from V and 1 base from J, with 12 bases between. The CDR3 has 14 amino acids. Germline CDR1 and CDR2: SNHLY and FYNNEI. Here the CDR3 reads CASSGMTENTEAFF. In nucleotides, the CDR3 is TGTGCCAGCAGCGGAATGACAGAGAACACTGAAGCTTTCTTT.

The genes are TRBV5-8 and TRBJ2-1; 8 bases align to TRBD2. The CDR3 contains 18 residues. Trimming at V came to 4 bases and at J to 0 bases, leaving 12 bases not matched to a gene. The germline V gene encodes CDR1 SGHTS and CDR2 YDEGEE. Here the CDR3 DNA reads TGTGCCAGCAGCCCAAACGGACTAGCAACTTCCTCCTACAATGAGCAGTTCTTC. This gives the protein CASSPNGLATSSYNEQFF.

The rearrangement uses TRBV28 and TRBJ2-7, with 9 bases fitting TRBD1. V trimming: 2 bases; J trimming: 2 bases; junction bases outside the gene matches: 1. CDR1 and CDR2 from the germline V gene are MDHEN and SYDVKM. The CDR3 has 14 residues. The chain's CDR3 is CASSLGTGPYEQYF. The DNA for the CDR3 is TGTGCCAGCAGTTTAGGGACAGGGCCCTACGAGCAGTACTTC.

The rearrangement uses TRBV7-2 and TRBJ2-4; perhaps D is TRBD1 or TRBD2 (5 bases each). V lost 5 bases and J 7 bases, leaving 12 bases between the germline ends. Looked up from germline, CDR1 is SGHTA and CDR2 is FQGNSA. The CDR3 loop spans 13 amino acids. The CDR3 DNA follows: TGTGCCAGCAGCCCCGGGGCCCCGAACATTCAGTACTTC. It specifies CASSPGAPNIQYF.

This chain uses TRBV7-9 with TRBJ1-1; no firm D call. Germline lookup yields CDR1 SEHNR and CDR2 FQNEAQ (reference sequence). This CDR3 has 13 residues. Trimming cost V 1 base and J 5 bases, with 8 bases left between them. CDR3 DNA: TGTGCCAGCAGCTTAGAGGAGAGGACTGAAGCTTTCTTT. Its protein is CASSLEERTEAFF.

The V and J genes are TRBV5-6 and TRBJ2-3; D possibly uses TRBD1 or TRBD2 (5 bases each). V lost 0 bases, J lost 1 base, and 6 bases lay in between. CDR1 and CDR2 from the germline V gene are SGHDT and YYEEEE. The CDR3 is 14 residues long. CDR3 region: CASSLVGRTDTQYF. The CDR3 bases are TGTGCCAGCAGCTTGGTGGGACGCACAGATACGCAGTATTTT. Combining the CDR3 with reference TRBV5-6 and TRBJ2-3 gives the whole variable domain DAGVTQSPTHLIKTRGQQVTLRCSPKSGHDTVSWYQQALGQGPQFIFQYYEEEERQRGNFPDRFSGHQFPNYSSELNVNALLLGDSALYLCASSLVGRTDTQYFGPGTRLTVL.

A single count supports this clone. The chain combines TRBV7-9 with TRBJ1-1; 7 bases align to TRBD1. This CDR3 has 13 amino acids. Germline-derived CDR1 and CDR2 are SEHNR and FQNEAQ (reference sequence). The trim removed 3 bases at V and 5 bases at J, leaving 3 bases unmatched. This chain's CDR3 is CASSFTGETEAFF. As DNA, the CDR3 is TGTGCCAGCAGCTTTACAGGGGAGACTGAAGCTTTCTTT.

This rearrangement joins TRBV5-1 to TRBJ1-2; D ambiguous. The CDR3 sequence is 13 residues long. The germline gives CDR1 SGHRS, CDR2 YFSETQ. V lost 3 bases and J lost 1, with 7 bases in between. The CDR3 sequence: CASSWAFNYGYTF. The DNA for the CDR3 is TGCGCCAGCAGCTGGGCTTTTAACTATGGCTACACCTTC.

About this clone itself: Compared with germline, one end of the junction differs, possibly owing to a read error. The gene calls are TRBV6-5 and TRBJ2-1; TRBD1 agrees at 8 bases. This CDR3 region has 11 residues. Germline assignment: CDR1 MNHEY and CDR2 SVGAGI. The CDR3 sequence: CASSFGQGRVF. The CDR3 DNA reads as TGTGCCAGCAGTTTCGGACAGGGTCGGGTCTTC.

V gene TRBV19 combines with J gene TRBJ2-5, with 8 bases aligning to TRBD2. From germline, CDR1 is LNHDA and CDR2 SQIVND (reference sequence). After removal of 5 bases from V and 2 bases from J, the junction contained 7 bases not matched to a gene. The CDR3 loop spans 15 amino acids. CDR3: CASSPGLARQETQYF. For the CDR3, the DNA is TGTGCCAGTAGTCCAGGACTAGCCCGGCAAGAGACCCAGTACTTC.

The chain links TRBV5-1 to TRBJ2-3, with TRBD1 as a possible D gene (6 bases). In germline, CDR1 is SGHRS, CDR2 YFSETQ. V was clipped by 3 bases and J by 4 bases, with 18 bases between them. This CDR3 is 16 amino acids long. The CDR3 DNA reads TGCGCCAGCAGCTGGGGGCCGGGTTGGGGGCCAGATACGCAGTATTTT. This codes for CASSWGPGWGPDTQYF.

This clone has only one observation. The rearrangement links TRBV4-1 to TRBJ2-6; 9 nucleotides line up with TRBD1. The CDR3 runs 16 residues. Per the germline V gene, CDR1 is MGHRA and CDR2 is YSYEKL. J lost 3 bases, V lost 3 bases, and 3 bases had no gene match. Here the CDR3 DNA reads TGCGCCAGCAGCCAGGGACAGGGAAATGGGGCCAACGTCCTGACTTTC. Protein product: CASSQGQGNGANVLTF.

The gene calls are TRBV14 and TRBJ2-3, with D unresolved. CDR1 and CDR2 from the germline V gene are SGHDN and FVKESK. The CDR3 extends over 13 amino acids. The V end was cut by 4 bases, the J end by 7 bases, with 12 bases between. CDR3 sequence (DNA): TGTGCCAGCAGCCTCGCCCCCCCAAATACGCAGTATTTT. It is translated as CASSLAPPNTQYF.

The chain's CDR3 is CASKTGTGGNTIYF. The CDR3 DNA sequence: TGTGCCAGCAAGACCGGGACAGGGGGAAACACCATATATTTT. The chain is built from TRBV19 and TRBJ1-3, with 9 bases that match TRBD1. This CDR3 comprises 14 residues. Unmatched junction bases numbered 7, after V lost 9 bases and J lost 4 bases. Germline V gene data show CDR1 as LNHDA and CDR2 as SQIVND (reference sequence).

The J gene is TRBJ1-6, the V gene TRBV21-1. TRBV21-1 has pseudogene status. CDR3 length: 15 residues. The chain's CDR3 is CASSKPREARSPLHF. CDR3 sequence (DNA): TGTGCCAGCAGCAAACCCCGGGAGGCTAGATCACCCCTCCACTTT.

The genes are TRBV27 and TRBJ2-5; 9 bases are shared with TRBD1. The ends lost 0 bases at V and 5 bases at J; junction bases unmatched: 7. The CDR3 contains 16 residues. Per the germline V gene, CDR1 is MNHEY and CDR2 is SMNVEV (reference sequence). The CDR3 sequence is CASSLSPGTGIETQYF. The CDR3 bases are TGTGCCAGCAGTTTATCGCCCGGGACAGGGATCGAGACCCAGTACTTC.

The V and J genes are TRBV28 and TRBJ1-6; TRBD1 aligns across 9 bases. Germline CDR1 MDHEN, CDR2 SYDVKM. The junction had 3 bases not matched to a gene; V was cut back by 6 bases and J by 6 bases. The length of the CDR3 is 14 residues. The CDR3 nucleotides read TGTGCCAGCAGCCCGGGACAGGGTAATTCACCCCTCCACTTT. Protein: CASSPGQGNSPLHF.